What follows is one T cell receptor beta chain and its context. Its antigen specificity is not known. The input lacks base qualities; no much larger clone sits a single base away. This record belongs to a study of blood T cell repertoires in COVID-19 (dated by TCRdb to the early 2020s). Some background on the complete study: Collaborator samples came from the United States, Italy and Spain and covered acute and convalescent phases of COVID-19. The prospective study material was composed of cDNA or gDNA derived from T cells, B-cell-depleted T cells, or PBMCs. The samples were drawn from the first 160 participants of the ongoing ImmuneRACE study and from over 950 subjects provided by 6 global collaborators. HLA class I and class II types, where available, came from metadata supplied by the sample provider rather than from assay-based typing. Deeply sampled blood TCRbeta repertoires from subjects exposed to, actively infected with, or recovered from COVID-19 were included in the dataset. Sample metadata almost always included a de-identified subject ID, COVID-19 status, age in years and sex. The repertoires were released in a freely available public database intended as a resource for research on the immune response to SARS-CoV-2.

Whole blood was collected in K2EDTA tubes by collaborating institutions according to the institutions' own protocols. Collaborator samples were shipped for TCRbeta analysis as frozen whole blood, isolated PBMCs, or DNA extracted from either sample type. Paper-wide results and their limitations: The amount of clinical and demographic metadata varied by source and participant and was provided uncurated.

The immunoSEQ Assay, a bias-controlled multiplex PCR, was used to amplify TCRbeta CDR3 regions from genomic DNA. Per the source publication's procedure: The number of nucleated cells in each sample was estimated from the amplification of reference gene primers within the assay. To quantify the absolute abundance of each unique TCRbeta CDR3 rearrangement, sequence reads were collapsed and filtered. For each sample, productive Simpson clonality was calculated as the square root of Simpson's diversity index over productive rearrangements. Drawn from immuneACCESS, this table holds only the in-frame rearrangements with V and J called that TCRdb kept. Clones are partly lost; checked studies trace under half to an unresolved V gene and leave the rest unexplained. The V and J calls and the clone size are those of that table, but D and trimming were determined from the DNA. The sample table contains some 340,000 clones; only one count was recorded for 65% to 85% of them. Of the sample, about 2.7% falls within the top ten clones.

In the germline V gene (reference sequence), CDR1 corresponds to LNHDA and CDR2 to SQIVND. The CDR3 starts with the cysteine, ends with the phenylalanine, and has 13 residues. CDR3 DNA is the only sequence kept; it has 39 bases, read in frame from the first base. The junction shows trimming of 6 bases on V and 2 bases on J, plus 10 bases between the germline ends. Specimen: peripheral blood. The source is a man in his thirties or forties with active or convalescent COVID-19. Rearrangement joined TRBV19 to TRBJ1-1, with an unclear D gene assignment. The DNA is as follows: TGTGCCAGTAGCTCGTCGGGAAACACTGAAGCTTTCTTT. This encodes CASSSSGNTEAFF.